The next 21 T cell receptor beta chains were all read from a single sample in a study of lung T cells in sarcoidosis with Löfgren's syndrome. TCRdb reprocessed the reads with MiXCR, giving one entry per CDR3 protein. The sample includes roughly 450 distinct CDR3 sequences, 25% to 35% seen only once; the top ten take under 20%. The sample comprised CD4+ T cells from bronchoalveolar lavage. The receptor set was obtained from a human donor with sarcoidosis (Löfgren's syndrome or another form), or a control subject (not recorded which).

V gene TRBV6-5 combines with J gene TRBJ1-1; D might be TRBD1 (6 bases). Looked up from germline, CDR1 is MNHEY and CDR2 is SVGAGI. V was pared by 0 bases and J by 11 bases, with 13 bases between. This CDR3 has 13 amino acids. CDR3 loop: CASSYSEDSNAFF. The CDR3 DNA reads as TGTGCCAGCAGTTACTCTGAGGACAGCAACGCTTTCTTT.

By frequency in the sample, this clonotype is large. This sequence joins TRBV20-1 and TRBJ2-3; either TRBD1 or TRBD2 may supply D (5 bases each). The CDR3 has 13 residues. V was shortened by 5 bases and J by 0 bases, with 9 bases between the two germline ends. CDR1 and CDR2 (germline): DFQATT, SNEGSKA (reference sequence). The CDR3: CSAGGPSTDTQYF. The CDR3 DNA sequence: TGCAGTGCTGGGGGTCCTAGCACAGATACGCAGTATTTT.

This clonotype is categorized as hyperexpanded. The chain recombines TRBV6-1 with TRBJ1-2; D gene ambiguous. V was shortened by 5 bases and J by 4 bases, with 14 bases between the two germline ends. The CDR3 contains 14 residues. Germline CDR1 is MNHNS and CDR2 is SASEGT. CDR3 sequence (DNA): TGTGCCAGCAGTCAAAGCGACATCCTCTATGGCTACACCTTC. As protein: CASSQSDILYGYTF.

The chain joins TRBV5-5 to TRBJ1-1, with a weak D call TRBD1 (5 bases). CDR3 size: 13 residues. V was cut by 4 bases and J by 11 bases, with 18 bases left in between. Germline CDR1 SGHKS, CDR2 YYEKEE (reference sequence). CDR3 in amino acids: CASSNWGGSFAFF. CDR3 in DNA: TGTGCCAGCAGCAACTGGGGGGGTTCGTTCGCTTTCTTT.

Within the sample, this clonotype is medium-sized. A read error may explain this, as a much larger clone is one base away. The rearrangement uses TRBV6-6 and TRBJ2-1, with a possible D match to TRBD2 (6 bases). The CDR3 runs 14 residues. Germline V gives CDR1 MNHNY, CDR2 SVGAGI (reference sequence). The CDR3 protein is CASSYSGGYNERFF. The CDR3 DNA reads TGTGCCAGCAGTTACTCGGGAGGCTACAATGAGCGGTTCTTC.

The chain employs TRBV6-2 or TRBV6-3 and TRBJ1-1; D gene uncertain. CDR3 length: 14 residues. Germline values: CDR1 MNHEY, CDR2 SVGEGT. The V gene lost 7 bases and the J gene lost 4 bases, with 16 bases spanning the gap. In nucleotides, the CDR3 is TGTGCCAGCAAACCCACGGCTGGGTCCACTGAAGCTTTCTTT. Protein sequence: CASKPTAGSTEAFF.

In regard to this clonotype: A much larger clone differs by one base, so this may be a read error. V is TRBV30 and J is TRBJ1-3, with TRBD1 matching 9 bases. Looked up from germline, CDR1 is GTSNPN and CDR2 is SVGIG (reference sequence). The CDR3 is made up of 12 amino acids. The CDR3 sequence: CAQDRGGNTVYF. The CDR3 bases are TGTGCCCAGGACAGGGGAGGAAACACCGTATATTTT.

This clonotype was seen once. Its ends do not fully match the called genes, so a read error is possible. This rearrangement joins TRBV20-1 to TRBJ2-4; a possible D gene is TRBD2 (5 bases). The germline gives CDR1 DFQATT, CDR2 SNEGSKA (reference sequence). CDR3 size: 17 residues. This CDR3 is CSAREGRKSSAKNIQYF. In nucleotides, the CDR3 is TGCAGTGCCAGAGAGGGCAGAAAGAGTTCAGCCAAAAACATTCAGTACTTC.

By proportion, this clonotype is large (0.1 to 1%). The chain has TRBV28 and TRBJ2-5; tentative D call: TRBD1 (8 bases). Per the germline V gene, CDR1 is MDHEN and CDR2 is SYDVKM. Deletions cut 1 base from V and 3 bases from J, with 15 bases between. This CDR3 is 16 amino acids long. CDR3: CASSLSGGQGEETQYF. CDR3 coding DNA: TGTGCCAGCAGTTTATCGGGAGGACAGGGTGAAGAGACCCAGTACTTC.

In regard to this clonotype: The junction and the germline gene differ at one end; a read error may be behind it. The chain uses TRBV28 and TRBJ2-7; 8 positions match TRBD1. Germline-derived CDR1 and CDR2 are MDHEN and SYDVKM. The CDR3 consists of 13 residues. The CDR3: CASSWTGIGERYF. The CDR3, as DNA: TGCGCCAGCAGTTGGACAGGGATTGGCGAGCGGTACTTC.

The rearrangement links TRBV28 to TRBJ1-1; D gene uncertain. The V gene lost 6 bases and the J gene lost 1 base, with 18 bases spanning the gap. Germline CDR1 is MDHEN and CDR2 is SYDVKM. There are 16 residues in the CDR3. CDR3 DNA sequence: TGTGCCAGCAGCGAACGGGGAGCGCCTGAGAACACTGAAGCTTTCTTT. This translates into CASSERGAPENTEAFF.

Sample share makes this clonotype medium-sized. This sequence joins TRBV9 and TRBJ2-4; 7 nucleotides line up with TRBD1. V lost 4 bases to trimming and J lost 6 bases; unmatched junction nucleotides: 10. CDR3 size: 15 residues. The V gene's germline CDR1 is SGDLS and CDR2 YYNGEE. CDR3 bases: TGTGCCAGCAGCCTACAGGGGTGGGTCCCAAACATTCAGTACTTC. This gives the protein CASSLQGWVPNIQYF.

The CDR3 DNA sequence: TGCGCCAGCAGCCAAGATAGGTACCAAGAGACCTGGTACTTC. Translating gives CASSQDRYQETWYF. The chain links TRBV4-3 to TRBJ2-5; D unclear. Trimming removed 0 bases from V and 13 bases from J, with 18 bases in between. Germline V gene lookup returns CDR1 LGHNA and CDR2 YSLEER. CDR3 length equals 14 residues.

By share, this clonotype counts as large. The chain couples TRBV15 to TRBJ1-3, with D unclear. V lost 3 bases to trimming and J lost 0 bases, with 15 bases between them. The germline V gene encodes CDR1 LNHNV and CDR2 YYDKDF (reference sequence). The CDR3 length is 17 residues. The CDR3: CATSSAEGLLSGNTIYF. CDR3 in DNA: TGTGCCACCAGCAGCGCGGAGGGTCTTCTCTCTGGAAACACCATATATTTT.

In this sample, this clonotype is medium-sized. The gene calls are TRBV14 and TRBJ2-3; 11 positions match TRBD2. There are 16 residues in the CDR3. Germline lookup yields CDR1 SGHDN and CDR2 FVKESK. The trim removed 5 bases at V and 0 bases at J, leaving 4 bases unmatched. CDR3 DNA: TGTGCCAGCAGCTTGGGGACTAGCGGTAGCACAGATACGCAGTATTTT. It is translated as CASSLGTSGSTDTQYF.

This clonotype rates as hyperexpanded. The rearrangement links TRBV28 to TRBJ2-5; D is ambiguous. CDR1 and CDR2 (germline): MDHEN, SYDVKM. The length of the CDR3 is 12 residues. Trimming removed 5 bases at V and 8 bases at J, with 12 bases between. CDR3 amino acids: CASSPSRRTQYF. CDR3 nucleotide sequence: TGTGCCAGCAGTCCATCCCGGAGAACCCAGTACTTC.

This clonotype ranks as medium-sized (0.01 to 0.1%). CDR3 sequence: CASSHDSSQETQYF. The CDR3 DNA reads TGTGCCAGCAGCCACGACAGTTCCCAAGAGACCCAGTACTTC. The genes are TRBV12-3 or TRBV12-4 and TRBJ2-5, with D perhaps TRBD1 (5 bases). V lost 6 bases and J 1 base, leaving 12 bases between the germline ends. This CDR3 is built from 14 residues.

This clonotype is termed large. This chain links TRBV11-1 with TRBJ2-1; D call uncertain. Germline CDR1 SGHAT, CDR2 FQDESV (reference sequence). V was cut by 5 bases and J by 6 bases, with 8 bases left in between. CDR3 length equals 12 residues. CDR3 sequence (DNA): TGTGCCAGCAGCCCCCCGACCAATGAGCAGTTCTTC. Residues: CASSPPTNEQFF.

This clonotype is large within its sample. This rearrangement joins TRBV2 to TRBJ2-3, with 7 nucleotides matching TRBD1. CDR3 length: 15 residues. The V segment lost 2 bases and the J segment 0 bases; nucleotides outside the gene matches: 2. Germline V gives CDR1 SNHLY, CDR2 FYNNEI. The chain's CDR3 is CASSEKGASTDTQYF. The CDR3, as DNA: TGTGCCAGCAGTGAAAAGGGGGCGAGCACAGATACGCAGTATTTT.

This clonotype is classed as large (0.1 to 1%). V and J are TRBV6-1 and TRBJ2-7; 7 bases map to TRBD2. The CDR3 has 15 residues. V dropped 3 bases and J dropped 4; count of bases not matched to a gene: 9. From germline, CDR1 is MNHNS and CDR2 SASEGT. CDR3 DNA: TGTGCCAGCAGTGATGGGTCTAGCGGCTCTTACGAGCAGTACTTC. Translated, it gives CASSDGSSGSYEQYF.

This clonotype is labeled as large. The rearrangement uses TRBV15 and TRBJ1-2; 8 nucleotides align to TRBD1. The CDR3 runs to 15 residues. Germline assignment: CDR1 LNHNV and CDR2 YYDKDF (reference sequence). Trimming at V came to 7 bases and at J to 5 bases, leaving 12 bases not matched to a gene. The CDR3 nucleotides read TGTGCCACCACCGGGGGCGCGACAGGGGAATATGGCTACACCTTC. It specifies CATTGGATGEYGYTF.